These 14 T cell receptor beta chains originate from one sample sequenced in a study of CD8 T cells in ankylosing spondylitis. TCRdb reanalysed the 5' RACE reads using MiXCR and keeps one entry per CDR3 protein. The sample shows roughly 230,000 distinct CDR3 sequences, 15% to 20% of them seen only once. The sample comprised blood, either unsorted or a sorted T cell fraction (not recorded which). The receptors come from a male donor with ankylosing spondylitis or in good health (not recorded which).

The CDR3 DNA reads TGTGCCAGCAGTTTTACAAGCCCCGAGACCCAGTACTTC. It specifies CASSFTSPETQYF. V gene TRBV12-3 or TRBV12-4 combines with J gene TRBJ2-5, with D hard to call. Trimming removed 3 bases from V and 5 bases from J, with 10 bases in between. There are 13 residues in the CDR3.

This clonotype occurred once. V gene TRBV24-1 combines with J gene TRBJ2-3, with 9 bases matching TRBD1. Looked up from germline, CDR1 is KGHDR and CDR2 is SFDVKD. This CDR3 contains 16 residues. V gave up 4 bases and J gave up 0 bases; unmatched junction bases: 4. In nucleotides, the CDR3 is TGTGCCACCAGTGACATCACAGGGGGCAGCACAGATACGCAGTATTTT. It specifies CATSDITGGSTDTQYF.

The chain carries TRBV15 and TRBJ1-2; maybe TRBD1 (5 bases). Germline V gene lookup returns CDR1 LNHNV and CDR2 YYDKDF (reference sequence). CDR3 length: 17 amino acids. Trimming pared 1 base from V and 0 bases from J, leaving 15 bases between. Here the CDR3 reads CATSRVRVTDPNYGYTF. CDR3 bases: TGTGCCACCAGCAGAGTTAGGGTGACAGATCCTAACTATGGCTACACCTTC.

This chain uses TRBV11-2 with TRBJ1-1, with 7 nucleotides matching TRBD1. V lost 1 base, J lost 7 bases, and 9 bases stayed unmatched. The CDR3 totals 15 residues. The germline V gene encodes CDR1 SGHAT and CDR2 FQNNGV. This CDR3 reads CASSLAPPGGNEAFF. DNA for the CDR3: TGTGCCAGCAGCTTAGCCCCCCCAGGGGGGAATGAAGCTTTCTTT.

The rearrangement uses TRBV4-1 and TRBJ2-7; perhaps D is TRBD1 or TRBD2 (5 bases each). Germline V gene sequence: CDR1 MGHRA, CDR2 YSYEKL. V was clipped by 3 bases and J by 5 bases, with 20 bases between them. The CDR3 runs to 16 residues. The CDR3 sequence: CASSQPLLEEGDEQYF. The CDR3 nucleotides read TGCGCCAGCAGCCAGCCTTTACTAGAAGAAGGGGACGAGCAGTACTTC.

The sample holds a few counts of this clonotype. The chain employs TRBV6-5 and TRBJ1-1; 7 bases fit TRBD1. Germline assignment: CDR1 MNHEY and CDR2 SVGAGI. With 4 bases clipped from V and 5 bases from J, the junction kept 10 bases outside the gene matches. The CDR3 is made up of 15 amino acids. The CDR3 loop is CASSLEGEQGTEAFF. The CDR3 DNA reads TGTGCCAGCAGTTTGGAGGGCGAACAGGGGACTGAAGCTTTCTTT.

This clonotype was picked up a small number of times. The chain recombines TRBV7-9 with TRBJ2-5, with D hard to call. The length of the CDR3 is 14 residues. V was clipped by 4 bases and J by 4 bases, with 13 bases between them. CDR1 and CDR2 from the germline V gene are SEHNR and FQNEAQ (reference sequence). The DNA for the CDR3 is TGTGCCAGCAGCTCCCCCATCGGCCCAGAGACCCAGTACTTC. It codes for CASSSPIGPETQYF. The whole variable domain, remainder taken from reference TRBV7-9 and TRBJ2-5, is DTGVSQNPRHKITKRGQNVTFRCDPISEHNRLYWYRQTLGQGPEFLTYFQNEAQLEKSRLLSDRFSAERPKGSFSTLEIQRTEQGDSAMYLCASSSPIGPETQYFGPGTRLLVL.

The chain has TRBV6-1 and TRBJ1-5, with D perhaps matching TRBD1 (5 bases). CDR1 MNHNS and CDR2 SASEGT come from the germline V gene. The CDR3 covers 14 residues. Trimming shortened V by 10 bases and J by 3 bases, and 16 bases separated the two germline ends. The CDR3 is CATDGTGNNQPQHF. DNA of the CDR3: TGTGCCACCGACGGGACGGGGAACAATCAGCCCCAGCATTTT.

The chain combines TRBV3-1 with TRBJ2-1; possibly TRBD2 for D (6 bases). Trimming took off 1 base at V and 3 bases at J, with 19 bases between the two ends. The CDR3 loop spans 18 amino acids. The V gene's germline CDR1 is LGHDT and CDR2 YNNKEL (reference sequence). Written as DNA, the CDR3 is TGTGCCAGCAGCCAAGGTGGCGGGACCCTTATTCGCTACAATGAGCAGTTCTTC. Its protein is CASSQGGGTLIRYNEQFF.

This clonotype was recorded a few times. The chain combines TRBV5-5 with TRBJ1-5; D not certain. The ends were cut back, 0 bases at V and 0 bases at J, with 13 bases in the middle. CDR3 length: 17 amino acids. The V gene's germline CDR1 is SGHKS and CDR2 YYEKEE (reference sequence). The CDR3 bases are TGTGCCAGCAGCTTGGACTCCCTGACCTATAGCAATCAGCCCCAGCATTTT. It encodes CASSLDSLTYSNQPQHF.

This clonotype was counted at least ten times. The gene calls are TRBV12-3 or TRBV12-4 and TRBJ2-5, with 7 positions matching TRBD1. V lost 6 bases, J lost 5 bases, and 6 bases stayed unmatched. The CDR3 consists of 13 residues. CDR3 protein: CASSLTGMETQYF. DNA of the CDR3: TGTGCCAGCAGCCTGACAGGGATGGAGACCCAGTACTTC.

This clonotype was recorded a few times. The rearrangement uses TRBV19 and TRBJ1-1; no definite D call. This CDR3 is 13 amino acids long. V dropped 1 base and J dropped 8 bases, with 11 bases sitting between them. CDR1 is LNHDA and CDR2 is SQIVND in the germline V gene (reference sequence). In DNA form, the CDR3 reads TGTGCCAGTAGTATAGCTCCGCGAGACGAAGCTTTCTTT. It is translated as CASSIAPRDEAFF.

This clonotype came up many times. The chain combines TRBV29-1 with TRBJ1-1; D is ambiguous. The length of the CDR3 is 14 residues. V lost 6 bases and J lost 1, with 15 bases in between. CDR1 and CDR2 from the germline V gene are SQVTM and ANQGSEA. The CDR3 loop is CSVPPGLPNTEAFF. In nucleotides, the CDR3 is TGCAGCGTCCCCCCGGGATTACCGAACACTGAAGCTTTCTTT.

This clonotype was seen a handful of times. The genes are TRBV6-5 and TRBJ2-5; 8 nucleotides align to TRBD2. V gave up 3 bases and J gave up 3 bases; unmatched junction bases: 9. Germline-derived CDR1 and CDR2 are MNHEY and SVGAGI. This CDR3 has 16 residues. The CDR3: CASSYLASGSKETQYF. The DNA of the CDR3 is TGTGCCAGCAGTTATTTGGCTAGCGGGTCCAAAGAGACCCAGTACTTC.